This is a list of T cell receptor beta chains from one sample in a study of blood T cell repertoires in COVID-19. Sequencing used immunoSEQ multiplex PCR; TCRdb keeps in-frame clones, though not all of them. The sample gives about 300,000 clones, 85% to 90% of which show up once; more than 1.3% is in the top ten. Sequenced input: peripheral blood. These receptor sequences come from a woman in her thirties or forties who had recovered from COVID-19. Both conserved end residues are part of each CDR3. The order of the fields is J gene, CDR3 length, V gene, CDR3 protein.

J: TRBJ2-5; length: 14; V: TRBV4-1; CDR3: CASSQVSGQETQYF
J: TRBJ2-7; length: 16; V: TRBV3-1/TRBV3-2; CDR3: CASSQVTRGALYEQYF
J: TRBJ1-2; length: 15; V: TRBV7-9; CDR3: CASSLSDRVNYGYTF
J: TRBJ1-1; length: 12; V: TRBV12-3/TRBV12-4; CDR3: CASSFVNTEAFF
J: TRBJ1-2; length: 13; V: TRBV15; CDR3: CATSTLGLYGYTF
J: TRBJ1-1; length: 14; V: TRBV5-1; CDR3: CASSYGGPNTEAFF
J: TRBJ1-1; length: 14; V: TRBV4-1; CDR3: CASSQVAPGTEAFF
J: TRBJ2-3; length: 16; V: TRBV19; CDR3: CASSSRAGGRTDTQYF
J: TRBJ2-3; length: 15; V: TRBV7-3; CDR3: CASSLTRDNTDTQYF
J: TRBJ2-5; length: 14; V: TRBV21-1; CDR3: CASRNFLAEETQYF
J: TRBJ2-7; length: 15; V: TRBV18; CDR3: CASSTGTGVSYEQYF
J: TRBJ2-7; length: 13; V: TRBV2; CDR3: CASSRTDSYEQYF
J: TRBJ1-1; length: 13; V: TRBV6-5; CDR3: CASSWPEGTEAFF
J: TRBJ1-4; length: 13; V: TRBV5-4; CDR3: CASSLNRNEKLFF
J: TRBJ2-2; length: 15; V: TRBV7-7; CDR3: CASSPGSGNTGELFF
J: TRBJ2-4; length: 14; V: TRBV27; CDR3: CASSFFSSGNIQYF
J: TRBJ1-2; length: 14; V: TRBV19; CDR3: CASSNPGVLYGYTF
J: TRBJ2-7; length: 16; V: TRBV5-1; CDR3: CASSLAVGVLVYEQYF
J: TRBJ2-1; length: 12; V: TRBV7-9; CDR3: CASSLSGNEQFF